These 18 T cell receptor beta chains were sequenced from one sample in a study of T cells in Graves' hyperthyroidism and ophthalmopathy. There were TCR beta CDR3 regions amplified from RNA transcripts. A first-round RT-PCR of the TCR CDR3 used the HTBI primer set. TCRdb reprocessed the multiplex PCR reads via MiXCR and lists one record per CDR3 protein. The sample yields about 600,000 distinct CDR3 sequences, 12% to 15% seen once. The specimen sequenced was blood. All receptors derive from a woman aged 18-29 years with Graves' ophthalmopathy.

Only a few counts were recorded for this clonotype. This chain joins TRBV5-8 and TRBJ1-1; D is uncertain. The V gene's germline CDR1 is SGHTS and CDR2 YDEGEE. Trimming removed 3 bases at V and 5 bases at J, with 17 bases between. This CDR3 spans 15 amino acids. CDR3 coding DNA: TGTGCCAGCAGCTCCCTAGGCAGGTGGGGTACTGAAGCTTTCTTT. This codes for CASSSLGRWGTEAFF.

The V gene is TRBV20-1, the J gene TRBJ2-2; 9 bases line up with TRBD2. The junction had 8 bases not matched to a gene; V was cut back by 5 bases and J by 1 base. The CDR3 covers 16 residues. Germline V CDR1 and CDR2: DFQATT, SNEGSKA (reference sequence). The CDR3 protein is CSALPLAGENTGELFF. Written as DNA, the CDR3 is TGCAGTGCTTTGCCTTTAGCGGGGGAGAACACCGGGGAGCTGTTTTTT.

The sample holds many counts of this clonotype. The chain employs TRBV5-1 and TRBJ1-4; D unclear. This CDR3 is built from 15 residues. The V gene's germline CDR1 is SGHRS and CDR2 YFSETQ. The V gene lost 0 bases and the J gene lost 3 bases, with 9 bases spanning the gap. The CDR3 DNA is TGCGCCAGCAGCTTGGGGGCGATCTCTAATGAAAAACTGTTTTTT. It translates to CASSLGAISNEKLFF.

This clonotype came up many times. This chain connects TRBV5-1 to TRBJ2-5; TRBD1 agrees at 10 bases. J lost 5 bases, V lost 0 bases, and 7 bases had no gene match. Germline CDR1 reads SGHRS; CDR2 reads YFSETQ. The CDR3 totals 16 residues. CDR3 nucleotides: TGCGCCAGCAGCTTGGCCGGGACAGGGGATCTTGAGACCCAGTACTTC. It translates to CASSLAGTGDLETQYF.

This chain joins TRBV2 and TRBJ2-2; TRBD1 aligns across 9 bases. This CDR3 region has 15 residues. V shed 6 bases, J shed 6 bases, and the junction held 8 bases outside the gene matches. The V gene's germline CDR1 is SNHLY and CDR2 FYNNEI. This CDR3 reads CASRVGQGSPGELFF. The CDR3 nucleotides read TGTGCCAGCAGGGTGGGACAGGGTTCCCCCGGGGAGCTGTTTTTT.

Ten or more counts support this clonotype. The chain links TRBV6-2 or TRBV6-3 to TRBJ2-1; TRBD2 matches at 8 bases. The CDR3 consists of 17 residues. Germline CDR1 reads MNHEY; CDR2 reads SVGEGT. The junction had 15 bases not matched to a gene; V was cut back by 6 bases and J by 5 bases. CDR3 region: CASSPRLALSNHNEQFF. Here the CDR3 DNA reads TGTGCCAGCAGCCCCCGACTAGCGCTAAGTAACCACAATGAGCAGTTCTTC.

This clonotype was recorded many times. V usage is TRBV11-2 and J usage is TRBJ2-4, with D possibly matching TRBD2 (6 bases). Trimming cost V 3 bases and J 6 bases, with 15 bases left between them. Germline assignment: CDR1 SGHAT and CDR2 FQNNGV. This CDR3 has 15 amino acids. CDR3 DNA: TGTGCCAGCAGCTTTGGGAGGCCAGTCACAAACATTCAGTACTTC. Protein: CASSFGRPVTNIQYF.

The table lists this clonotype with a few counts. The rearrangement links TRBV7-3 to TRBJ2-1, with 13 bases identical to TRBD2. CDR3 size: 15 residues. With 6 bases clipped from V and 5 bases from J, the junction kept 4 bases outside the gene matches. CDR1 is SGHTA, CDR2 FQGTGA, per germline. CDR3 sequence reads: CASRWTSGRDNEQFF. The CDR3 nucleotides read TGTGCCAGCAGATGGACTAGCGGGAGAGACAATGAGCAGTTCTTC.

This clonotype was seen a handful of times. The DNA for the CDR3 is TGTGCCAGTAGTGTTTTGAATCAGCCCCAGCATTTT. The encoded protein is CASSVLNQPQHF. J is TRBJ1-5 and V is TRBV19; no clear D gene. The V end lost 5 bases, the J end lost 4 bases, and 6 bases lay between the germline ends. CDR1 is LNHDA and CDR2 is SQIVND in the germline V gene (reference sequence). This CDR3 has 12 residues.

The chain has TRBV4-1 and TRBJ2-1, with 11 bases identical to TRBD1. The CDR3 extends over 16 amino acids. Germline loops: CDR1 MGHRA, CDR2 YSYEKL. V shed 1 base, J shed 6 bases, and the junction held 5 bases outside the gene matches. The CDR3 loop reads CASSQGTGTGGNEQFF. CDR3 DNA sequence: TGCGCCAGCAGCCAAGGAACCGGGACAGGGGGCAATGAGCAGTTCTTC.

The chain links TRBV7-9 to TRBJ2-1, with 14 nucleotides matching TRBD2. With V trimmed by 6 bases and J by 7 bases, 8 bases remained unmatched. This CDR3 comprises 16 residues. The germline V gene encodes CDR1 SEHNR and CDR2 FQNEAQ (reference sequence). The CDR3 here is CASSQARTSGRNEQFF. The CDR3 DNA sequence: TGTGCCAGCAGTCAAGCTCGGACTAGCGGGAGGAATGAGCAGTTCTTC. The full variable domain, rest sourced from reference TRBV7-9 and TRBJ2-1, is DTGVSQNPRHKITKRGQNVTFRCDPISEHNRLYWYRQTLGQGPEFLTYFQNEAQLEKSRLLSDRFSAERPKGSFSTLEIQRTEQGDSAMYLCASSQARTSGRNEQFFGPGTRLTVL.

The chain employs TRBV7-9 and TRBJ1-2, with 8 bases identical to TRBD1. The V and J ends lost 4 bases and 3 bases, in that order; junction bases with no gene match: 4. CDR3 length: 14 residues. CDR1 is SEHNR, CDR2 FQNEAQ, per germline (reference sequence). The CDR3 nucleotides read TGTGCCAGCAGCTCACAACAGGGGGACTATGGCTACACCTTC. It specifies CASSSQQGDYGYTF.

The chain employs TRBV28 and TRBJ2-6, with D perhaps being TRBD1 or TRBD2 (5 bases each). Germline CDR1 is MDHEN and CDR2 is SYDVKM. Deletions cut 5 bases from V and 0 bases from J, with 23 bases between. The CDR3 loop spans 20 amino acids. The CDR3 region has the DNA TGTGCCAGCAGTGACGCCGACTTCCGGGACCAGGTCTCTGGGGCCAACGTCCTGACTTTC. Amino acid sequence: CASSDADFRDQVSGANVLTF.

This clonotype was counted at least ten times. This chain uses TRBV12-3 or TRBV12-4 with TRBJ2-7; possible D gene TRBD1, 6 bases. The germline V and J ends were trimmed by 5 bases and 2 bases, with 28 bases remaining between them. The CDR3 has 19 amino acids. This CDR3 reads CASSPRDGTLYTQTYEQYF. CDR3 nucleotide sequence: TGTGCCAGCAGTCCCCGCGACGGGACACTCTATACTCAGACCTACGAGCAGTACTTC.

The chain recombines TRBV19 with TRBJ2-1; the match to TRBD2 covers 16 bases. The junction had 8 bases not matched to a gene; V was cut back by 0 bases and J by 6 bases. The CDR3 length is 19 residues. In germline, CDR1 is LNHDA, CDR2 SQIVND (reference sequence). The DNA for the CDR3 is TGTGCCAGTAGTATAGAGCCCGGGACTAGCGGGAGGGCCGTCAATGAGCAGTTCTTC. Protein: CASSIEPGTSGRAVNEQFF.

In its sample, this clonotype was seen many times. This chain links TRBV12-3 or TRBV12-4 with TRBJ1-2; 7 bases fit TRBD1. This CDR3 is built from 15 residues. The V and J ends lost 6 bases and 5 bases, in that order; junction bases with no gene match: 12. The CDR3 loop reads CASSTDRSLGYGYTF. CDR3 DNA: TGTGCCAGCAGCACGGACAGGTCGTTAGGGTATGGCTACACCTTC.

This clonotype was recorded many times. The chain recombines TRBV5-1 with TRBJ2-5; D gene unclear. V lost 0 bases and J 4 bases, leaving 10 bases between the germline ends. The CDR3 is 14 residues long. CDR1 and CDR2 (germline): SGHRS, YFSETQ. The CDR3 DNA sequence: TGCGCCAGCAGCTTGGATCTGGGCGTAGAGACCCAGTACTTC. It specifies CASSLDLGVETQYF.

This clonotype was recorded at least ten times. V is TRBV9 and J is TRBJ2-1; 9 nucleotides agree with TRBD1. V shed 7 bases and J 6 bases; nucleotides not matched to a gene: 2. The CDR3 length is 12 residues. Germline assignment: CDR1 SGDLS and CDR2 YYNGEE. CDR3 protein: CASQTGGNEQFF. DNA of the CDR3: TGTGCCAGCCAGACAGGGGGCAATGAGCAGTTCTTC.